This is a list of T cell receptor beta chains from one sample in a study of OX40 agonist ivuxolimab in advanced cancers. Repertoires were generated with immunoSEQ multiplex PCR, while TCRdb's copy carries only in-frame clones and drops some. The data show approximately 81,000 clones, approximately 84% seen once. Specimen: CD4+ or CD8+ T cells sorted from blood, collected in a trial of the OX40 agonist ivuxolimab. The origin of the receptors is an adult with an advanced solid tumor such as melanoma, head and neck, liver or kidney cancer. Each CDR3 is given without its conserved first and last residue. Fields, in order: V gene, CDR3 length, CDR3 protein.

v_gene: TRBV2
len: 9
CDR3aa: ASSKENEQF

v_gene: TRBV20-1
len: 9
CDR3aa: SANGGYEQY

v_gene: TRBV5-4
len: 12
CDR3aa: ASSLGQQNYEQY

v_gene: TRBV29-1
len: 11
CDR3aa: SAMRPDSYEQY

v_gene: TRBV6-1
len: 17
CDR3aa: ASSELGLAGGSNPYEQY

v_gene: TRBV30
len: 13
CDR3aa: AWSGTSGSTDTQY

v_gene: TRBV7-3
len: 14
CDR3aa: ASSLLGSGSTDTQY

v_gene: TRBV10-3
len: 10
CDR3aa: AISEDGTSQY

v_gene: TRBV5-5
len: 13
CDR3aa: ASSLAQSSGNTIY

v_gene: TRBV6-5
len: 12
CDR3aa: ASSYAGARDEQY

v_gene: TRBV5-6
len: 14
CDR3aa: ASSYRQSLGDQPQH

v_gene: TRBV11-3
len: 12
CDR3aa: ASSPRLGYYGYT

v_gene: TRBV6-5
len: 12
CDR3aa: ASSYVGSSYEQY

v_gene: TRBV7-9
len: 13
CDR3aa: ASSQELATSYEQY

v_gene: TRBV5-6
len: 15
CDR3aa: ASSIGTGAFSGNTIY

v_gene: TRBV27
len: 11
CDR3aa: ASSSGINYGYT

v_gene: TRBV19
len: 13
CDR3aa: ASSIEGLAGGGQF

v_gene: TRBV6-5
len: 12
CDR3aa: ASSPAGISEKLF

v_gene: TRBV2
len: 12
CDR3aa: ASREYRENTEAF

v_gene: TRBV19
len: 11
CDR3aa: ATSGGRNTEAF

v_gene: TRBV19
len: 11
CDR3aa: ASSVAQGNEQF

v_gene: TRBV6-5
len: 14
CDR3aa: ASSYSAQGSPYEQY

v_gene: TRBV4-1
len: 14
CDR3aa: ASSQEPGGGTGELF

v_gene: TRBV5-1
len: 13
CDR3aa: ASSTGTGGNYEQY

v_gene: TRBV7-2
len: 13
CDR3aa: ASSLDRNPSYEQY

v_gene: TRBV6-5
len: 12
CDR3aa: ASTNGVGDYGYT

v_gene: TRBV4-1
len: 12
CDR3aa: ASRWDRGLYEQY

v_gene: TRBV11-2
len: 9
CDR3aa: ALRGGRGYT

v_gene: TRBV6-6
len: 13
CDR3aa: ASSPGFDSKYGYT

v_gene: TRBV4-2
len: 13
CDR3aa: ASSQWDGSNQPQH

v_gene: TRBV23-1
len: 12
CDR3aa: ASSQSGSYNEQF

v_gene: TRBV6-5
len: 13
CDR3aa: ASSSGGQGSNEQF

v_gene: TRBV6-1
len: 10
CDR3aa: ASTDRAFGYT

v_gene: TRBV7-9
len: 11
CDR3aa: ASSYAGLETQY

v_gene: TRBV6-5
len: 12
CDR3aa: ASRSRDSTDTQY

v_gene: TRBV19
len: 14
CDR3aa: ASSRGVSGRSETQY

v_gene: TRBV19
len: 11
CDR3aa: ASSPVFGRGYT

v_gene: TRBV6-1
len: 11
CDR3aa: ASSGTDRYGYT

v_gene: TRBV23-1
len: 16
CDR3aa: ASSQPQRSPQGNEKLF

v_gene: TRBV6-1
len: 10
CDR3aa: ASSERRGAIY